The source of this T cell receptor (beta chain) is a study of early T cells in non-severe SARS-CoV-2 infection. About the research overall: Sequencing of bulk RNA from unsorted whole blood was done, without chain pairing. General observations from the study: Database matching using VDJdb favored anti-spike CD8 responses, with private and CD4 specificities left missing.

The V end was cut by 5 bases, the J end by 4 bases, with 18 bases between. Germline V CDR1 and CDR2: DFQATT, SNEGSKA (reference sequence). CDR3 length: 14 amino acids. This clonotype was observed a few times. Its antigen is undetermined. In the library, individual cDNA molecules carried attached unique molecular identifiers. Using its own MiXCR run on the 5' RACE reads, TCRdb lists one record per CDR3 protein. The profile shows 75,000 to 100,000 distinct CDR3 sequences, just under 15% of them singletons. The genes are TRBV20-1 and TRBJ2-7; no firm D call. The sequenced sample was whole blood. This TCR was sampled from an adult who was a healthcare worker with PCR-confirmed SARS-CoV-2 infection or an uninfected control (not recorded which). The CDR3 sequence is CSAANRARTYEQYF. The CDR3 DNA follows: TGCAGTGCTGCGAACCGGGCCCGAACTTACGAGCAGTACTTC.